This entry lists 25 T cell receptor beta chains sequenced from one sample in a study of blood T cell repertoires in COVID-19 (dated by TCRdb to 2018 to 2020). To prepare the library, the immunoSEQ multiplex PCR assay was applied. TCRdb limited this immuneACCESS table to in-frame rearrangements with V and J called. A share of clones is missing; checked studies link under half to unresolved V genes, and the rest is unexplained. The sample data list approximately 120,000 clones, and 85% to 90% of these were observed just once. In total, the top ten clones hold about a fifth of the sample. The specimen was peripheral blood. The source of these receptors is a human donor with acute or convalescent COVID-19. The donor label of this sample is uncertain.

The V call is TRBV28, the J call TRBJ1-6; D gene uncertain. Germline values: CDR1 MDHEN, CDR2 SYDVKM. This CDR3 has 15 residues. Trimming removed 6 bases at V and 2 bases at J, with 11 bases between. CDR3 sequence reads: CASSYSGTYNSPLHF. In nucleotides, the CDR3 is TGTGCCAGCAGCTATTCCGGGACCTATAATTCACCCCTCCACTTT.

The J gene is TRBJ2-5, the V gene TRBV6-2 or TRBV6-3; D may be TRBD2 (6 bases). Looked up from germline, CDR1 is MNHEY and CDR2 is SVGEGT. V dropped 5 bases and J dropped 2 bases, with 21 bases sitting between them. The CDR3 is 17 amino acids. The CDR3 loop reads CASSALPGKGLQETQYF. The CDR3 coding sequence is TGTGCCAGCAGTGCCCTCCCCGGTAAGGGACTTCAAGAGACCCAGTACTTC.

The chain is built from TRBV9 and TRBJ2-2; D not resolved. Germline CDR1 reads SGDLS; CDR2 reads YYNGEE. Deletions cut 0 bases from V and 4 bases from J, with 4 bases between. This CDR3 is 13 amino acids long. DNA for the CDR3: TGTGCCAGCAGCGTAGCGGTCACCGGGGAGCTGTTTTTT. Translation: CASSVAVTGELFF.

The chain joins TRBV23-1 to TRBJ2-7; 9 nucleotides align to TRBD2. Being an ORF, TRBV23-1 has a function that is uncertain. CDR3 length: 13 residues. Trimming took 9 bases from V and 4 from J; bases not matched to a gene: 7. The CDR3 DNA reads TGCGCCAGGTTTAGCGGGAGACTTTACGAGCAGTACTTC. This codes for CARFSGRLYEQYF.

The CDR3 protein is CASSPGVGKLFF. In DNA form, the CDR3 reads TGTGCCAGCAGCCCCGGGGTGGGGAAACTGTTTTTT. The J gene is TRBJ1-4, the V gene TRBV3-1 (or the pseudogene TRBV3-2), with no clear D. The CDR3 spans 12 residues. Germline V gene lookup returns CDR1 LGHDT and CDR2 YNNKEL (reference sequence). The V and J ends lost 4 bases and 11 bases respectively, with 11 bases between them.

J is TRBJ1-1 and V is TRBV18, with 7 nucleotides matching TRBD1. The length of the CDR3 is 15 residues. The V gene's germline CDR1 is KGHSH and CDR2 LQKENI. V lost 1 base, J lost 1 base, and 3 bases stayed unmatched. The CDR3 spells CASSPRQGQNTEAFF. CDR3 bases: TGTGCCAGCTCACCACGACAGGGCCAGAACACTGAAGCTTTCTTT.

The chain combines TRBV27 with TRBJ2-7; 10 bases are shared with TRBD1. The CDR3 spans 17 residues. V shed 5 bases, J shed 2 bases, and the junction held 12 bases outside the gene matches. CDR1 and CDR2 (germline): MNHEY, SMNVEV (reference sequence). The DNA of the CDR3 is TGTGCCAGCAGTGGAATGACCGGGACAGGGGTTCCCTACGAGCAGTACTTC. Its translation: CASSGMTGTGVPYEQYF.

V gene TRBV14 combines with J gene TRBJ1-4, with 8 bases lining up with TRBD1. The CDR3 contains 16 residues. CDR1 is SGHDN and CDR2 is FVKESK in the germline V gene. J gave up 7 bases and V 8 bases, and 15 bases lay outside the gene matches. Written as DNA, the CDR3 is TGTGCCAGCCACAAGGGGTGGCAGGGGGCGGGTGAAAAACTGTTTTTT. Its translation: CASHKGWQGAGEKLFF.

CDR3: CASTPTGGSNQPQHF. CDR3 DNA: TGTGCCAGCACCCCGACAGGGGGTAGCAATCAGCCCCAGCATTTT. The gene calls are TRBV2 and TRBJ1-5, with 9 nucleotides matching TRBD1. The CDR3 covers 15 residues. Per the germline V gene, CDR1 is SNHLY and CDR2 is FYNNEI. V was pared by 7 bases and J by 0 bases, with 4 bases of the junction left unmatched.

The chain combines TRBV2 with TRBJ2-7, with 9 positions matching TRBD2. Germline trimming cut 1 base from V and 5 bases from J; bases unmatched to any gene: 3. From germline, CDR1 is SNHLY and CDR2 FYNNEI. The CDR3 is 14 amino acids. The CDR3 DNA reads TGTGCCAGCAGTGAAGAAGCGGGGGGCCACGAGCAGTACTTC. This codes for CASSEEAGGHEQYF.

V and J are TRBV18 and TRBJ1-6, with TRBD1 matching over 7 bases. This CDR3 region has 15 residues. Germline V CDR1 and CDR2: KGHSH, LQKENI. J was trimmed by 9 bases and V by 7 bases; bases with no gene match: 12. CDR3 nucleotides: TGTGCCAGCTTCAACTCTAATACAGGGGTTTCACCCCTCCACTTT. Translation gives CASFNSNTGVSPLHF.

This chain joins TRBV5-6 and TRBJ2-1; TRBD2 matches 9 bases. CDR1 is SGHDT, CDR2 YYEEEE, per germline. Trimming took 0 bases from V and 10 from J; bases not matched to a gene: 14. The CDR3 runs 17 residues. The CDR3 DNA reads TGTGCCAGCAGCTTGGGACGCGGGGGGGCCTCAGGCGGGGAGCAGTTCTTC. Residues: CASSLGRGGASGGEQFF.

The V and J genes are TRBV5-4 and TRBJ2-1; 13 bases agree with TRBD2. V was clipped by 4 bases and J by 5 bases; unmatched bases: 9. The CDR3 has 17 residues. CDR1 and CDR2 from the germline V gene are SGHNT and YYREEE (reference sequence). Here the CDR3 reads CASSPGGTSGNHNEQFF. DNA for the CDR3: TGTGCCAGCAGCCCGGGTGGGACTAGCGGGAACCACAATGAGCAGTTCTTC. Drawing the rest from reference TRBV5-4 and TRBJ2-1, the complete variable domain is ETGVTQSPTHLIKTRGQQVTLRCSSQSGHNTVSWYQQALGQGPQFIFQYYREEENGRGNFPPRFSGLQFPNYSSELNVNALELDDSALYLCASSPGGTSGNHNEQFFGPGTRLTVL.

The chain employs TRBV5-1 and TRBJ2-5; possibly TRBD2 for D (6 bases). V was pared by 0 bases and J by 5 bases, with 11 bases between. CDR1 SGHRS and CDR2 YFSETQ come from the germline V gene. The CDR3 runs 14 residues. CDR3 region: CASSLGAGTETQYF. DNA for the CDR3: TGCGCCAGCAGCTTGGGGGCGGGAACGGAGACCCAGTACTTC.

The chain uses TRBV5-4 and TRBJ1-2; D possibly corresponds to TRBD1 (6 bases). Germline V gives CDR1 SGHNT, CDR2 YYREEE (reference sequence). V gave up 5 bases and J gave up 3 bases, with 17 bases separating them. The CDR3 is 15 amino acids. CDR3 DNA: TGTGCCAGCAGACCTGGCAGGGGCGGCCACTATGGCTACACCTTC. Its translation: CASRPGRGGHYGYTF.

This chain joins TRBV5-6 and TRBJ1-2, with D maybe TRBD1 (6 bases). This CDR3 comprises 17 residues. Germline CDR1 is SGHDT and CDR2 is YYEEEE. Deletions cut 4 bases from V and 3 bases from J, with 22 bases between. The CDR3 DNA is TGTGCCAGCAGCCCTCCGTGGGGGGGCTCTTATGACTATGGCTACACCTTC. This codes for CASSPPWGGSYDYGYTF.

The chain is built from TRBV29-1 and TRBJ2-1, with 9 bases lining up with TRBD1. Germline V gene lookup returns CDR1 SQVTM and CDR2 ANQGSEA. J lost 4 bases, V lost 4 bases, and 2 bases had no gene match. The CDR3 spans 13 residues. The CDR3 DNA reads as TGCAGCGTTGTTGGGACAGGGTACAATGAGCAGTTCTTC. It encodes CSVVGTGYNEQFF.

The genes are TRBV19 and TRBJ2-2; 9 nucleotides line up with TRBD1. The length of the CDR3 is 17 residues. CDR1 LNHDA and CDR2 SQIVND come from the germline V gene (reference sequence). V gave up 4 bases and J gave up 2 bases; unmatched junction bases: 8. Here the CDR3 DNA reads TGTGCCAGTAGTAGCTACCCGGGACAGGGTAACACCGGGGAGCTGTTTTTT. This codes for CASSSYPGQGNTGELFF.

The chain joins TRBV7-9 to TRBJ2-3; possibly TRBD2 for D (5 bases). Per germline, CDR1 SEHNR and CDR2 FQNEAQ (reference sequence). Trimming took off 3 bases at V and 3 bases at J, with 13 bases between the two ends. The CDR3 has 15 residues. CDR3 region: CASSFNTRRTDTQYF. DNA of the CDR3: TGTGCCAGCAGCTTTAACACTAGGAGGACAGATACGCAGTATTTT. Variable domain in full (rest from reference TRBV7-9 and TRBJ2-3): DTGVSQNPRHKITKRGQNVTFRCDPISEHNRLYWYRQTLGQGPEFLTYFQNEAQLEKSRLLSDRFSAERPKGSFSTLEIQRTEQGDSAMYLCASSFNTRRTDTQYFGPGTRLTVL.

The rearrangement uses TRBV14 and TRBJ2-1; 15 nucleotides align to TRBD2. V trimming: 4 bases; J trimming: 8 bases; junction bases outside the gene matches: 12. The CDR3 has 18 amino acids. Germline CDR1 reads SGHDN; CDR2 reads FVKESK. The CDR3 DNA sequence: TGTGCCAGCAGCCTGTTGGGACTAGCGGGAGGCTCAGGGTATGAGCAGTTCTTC. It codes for CASSLLGLAGGSGYEQFF.

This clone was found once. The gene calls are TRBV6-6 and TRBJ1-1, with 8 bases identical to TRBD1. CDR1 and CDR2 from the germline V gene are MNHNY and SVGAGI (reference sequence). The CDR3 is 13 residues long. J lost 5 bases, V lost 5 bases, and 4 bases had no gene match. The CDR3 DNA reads TGTGCCAGCAGTCCAGACAGGGGAACTGAAGCTTTCTTT. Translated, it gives CASSPDRGTEAFF.

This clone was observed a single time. CDR3 nucleotides: TGTGCCAGCAGCTTAATTGGGGCGTCTGAAGCTTTCTTT. Translation gives CASSLIGASEAFF. The J gene is TRBJ1-1, the V gene TRBV7-3; a weak D match, TRBD1 (5 bases). The CDR3 length is 13 residues. V shed 1 base and J shed 6 bases, with 9 bases lying between them. Germline CDR1 SGHTA, CDR2 FQGTGA.

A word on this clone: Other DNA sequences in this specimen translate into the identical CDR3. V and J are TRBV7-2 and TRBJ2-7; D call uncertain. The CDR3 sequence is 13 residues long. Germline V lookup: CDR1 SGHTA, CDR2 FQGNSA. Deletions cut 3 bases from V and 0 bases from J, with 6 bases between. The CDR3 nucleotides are TGTGCCAGCAGCTTGCAGGACTCCTACGAGCAGTACTTC. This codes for CASSLQDSYEQYF. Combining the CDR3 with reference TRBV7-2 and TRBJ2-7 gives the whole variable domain GAGVSQSPSNKVTEKGKDVELRCDPISGHTALYWYRQSLGQGLEFLIYFQGNSAPDKSGLPSDRFSAERTGGSVSTLTIQRTQQEDSAVYLCASSLQDSYEQYFGPGTRLTVT.

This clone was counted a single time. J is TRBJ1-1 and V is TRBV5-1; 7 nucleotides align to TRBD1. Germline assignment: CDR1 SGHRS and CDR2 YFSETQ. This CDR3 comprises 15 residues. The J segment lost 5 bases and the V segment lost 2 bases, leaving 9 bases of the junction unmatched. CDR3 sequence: CASSLLTGLVTEAFF. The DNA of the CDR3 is TGCGCCAGCAGCTTACTGACAGGGCTTGTAACTGAAGCTTTCTTT.

This CDR3 is CASSGRLKETQYF. CDR3 bases: TGTGCCAGCAGCGGGCGCCTGAAAGAGACCCAGTACTTC. This sequence joins TRBV14 and TRBJ2-5; D not resolved. There are 13 residues in the CDR3. Trimming left V 5 bases short and J 3 bases short, with 10 bases between. Germline V lookup: CDR1 SGHDN, CDR2 FVKESK. The variable domain in full, completed from reference TRBV14 and TRBJ2-5, reads EAGVTQFPSHSVIEKGQTVTLRCDPISGHDNLYWYRRVMGKEIKFLLHFVKESKQDESGMPNNRFLAERTGGTYSTLKVQPAELEDSGVYFCASSGRLKETQYFGPGTRLLVL.